This T cell receptor beta chain was captured in a study of cytomegalovirus exposure and HLA in healthy donors. Whole-study results and caveats: Sequencing likely caused a cluster of highly shared sequence variants. For presence/absence analyses, sequencing depth was assumed to be roughly uniform across donors.

The V and J ends lost 4 bases and 6 bases respectively, with 19 bases between them. Germline V lookup: CDR1 LNHDA, CDR2 SQIVND (reference sequence). This CDR3 region has 15 residues. To note about this clone: Its target is unknown.

Primers included in the PCR were 60 Vbeta and 13 Jbeta primers. Sequencing was performed with immunoSEQ multiplex PCR; in TCRdb, only in-frame clones are kept and a portion is missing. The data hold approximately 150,000 clones, with roughly 77% observed a single time. Sequencing input: PBMCs. The sequence was collected from a man aged 25 to 40 in good health and CMV-seropositive. The chain has TRBV19 and TRBJ2-7; D possibly corresponds to TRBD2 (6 bases). CDR3 residues: CASSTRLRDSTEQYF. The CDR3 DNA reads as TGTGCCAGTAGTACCCGCCTCCGGGACTCTACCGAGCAGTACTTC.